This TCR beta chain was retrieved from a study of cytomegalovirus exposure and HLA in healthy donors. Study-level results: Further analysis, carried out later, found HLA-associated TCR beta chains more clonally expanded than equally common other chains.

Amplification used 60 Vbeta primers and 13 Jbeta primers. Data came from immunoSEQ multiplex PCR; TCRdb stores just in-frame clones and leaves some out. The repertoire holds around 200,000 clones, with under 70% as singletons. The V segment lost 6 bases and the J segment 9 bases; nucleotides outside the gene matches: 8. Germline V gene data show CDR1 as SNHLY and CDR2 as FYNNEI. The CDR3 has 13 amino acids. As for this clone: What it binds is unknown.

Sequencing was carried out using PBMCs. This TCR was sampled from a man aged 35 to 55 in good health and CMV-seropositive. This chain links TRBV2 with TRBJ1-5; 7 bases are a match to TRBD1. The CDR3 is CASRVGGGGPQHF. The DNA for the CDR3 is TGTGCCAGCAGGGTAGGGGGCGGAGGGCCCCAGCATTTT.